One and the same sample provided the 10 T cell receptor beta chains below, sequenced in a study of response to subunit inactivated influenza vaccine. TCRdb re-called the RT-PCR reads through MiXCR, storing one row per CDR3 protein. This sample has fewer than 700,000 distinct CDR3 sequences; 10% to 15% occur once, and the top ten carry about 12%. Material: PBMCs from blood, obtained roughly 45 days after vaccination. The source is a man aged 50 to 59 who received an inactivated influenza vaccine.

This clonotype was recorded a few times. The chain has TRBV6-1 and TRBJ1-5; 7 bases fit TRBD1. The J segment lost 4 bases and the V segment lost 8 bases, leaving 8 bases of the junction unmatched. Germline V lookup: CDR1 MNHNS, CDR2 SASEGT. The CDR3 spans 14 residues. CDR3 in amino acids: CASRAGQQNQPQHF. CDR3 nucleotide sequence: TGTGCCAGCCGAGCGGGACAGCAAAATCAGCCCCAGCATTTT.

This clonotype was counted only a few times. The rearrangement joins TRBV20-1 to TRBJ2-1, with 8 bases fitting TRBD2. V was pared by 3 bases and J by 2 bases, with 12 bases of the junction left unmatched. In germline, CDR1 is DFQATT, CDR2 SNEGSKA (reference sequence). There are 17 residues in the CDR3. The CDR3 loop reads CSASNGGAGTPYNEQFF. The CDR3 DNA reads TGCAGTGCTAGTAACGGGGGGGCCGGAACCCCCTACAATGAGCAGTTCTTC.

This clonotype has only a few counts. J is TRBJ2-7 and V is TRBV7-9; 10 bases align to TRBD1. The CDR3 spans 16 residues. Germline CDR1 SEHNR, CDR2 FQNEAQ (reference sequence). Trimming took 5 bases from V and 1 from J; bases not matched to a gene: 8. Written as DNA, the CDR3 is TGTGCCAGCAGCCCCGTCCTGGGACAGGGGTCCTACGAGCAGTACTTC. This translates into CASSPVLGQGSYEQYF.

This clonotype was observed a few times. This rearrangement joins TRBV12-3 or TRBV12-4 to TRBJ2-3; the D call may be TRBD1 or TRBD2 (6 bases each). The CDR3 totals 14 residues. V lost 1 base, J lost 7 bases, and 12 bases lay in between. The CDR3 nucleotides read TGTGCCAGCAGTTTAGAGGGGGGCCCCAATACGCAGTATTTT. Translated, it gives CASSLEGGPNTQYF.

This clonotype has only a few counts. J is TRBJ2-5 and V is TRBV5-6; 7 bases agree with TRBD1. The germline gives CDR1 SGHDT, CDR2 YYEEEE. The V segment lost 0 bases and the J segment 2 bases; nucleotides outside the gene matches: 4. This CDR3 is built from 15 residues. The CDR3 loop is CASSLGDREQETQYF. The CDR3, as DNA: TGTGCCAGCAGCTTGGGCGACAGGGAGCAAGAGACCCAGTACTTC.

This clonotype was counted many times. The CDR3 loop reads CASRSLTRSGGNGELFF. The CDR3 bases are TGTGCCAGCAGATCATTAACTAGATCAGGAGGGAACGGGGAGCTGTTTTTT. The gene calls are TRBV6-1 and TRBJ2-2; maybe TRBD2 (6 bases). Germline CDR1 is MNHNS and CDR2 is SASEGT. The CDR3 is 17 residues long. Trimming removed 6 bases at V and 7 bases at J, with 24 bases between.

As regards this clonotype: Given a much more abundant clone one base away, this may be a read error. The gene calls are TRBV7-2 and TRBJ2-7; 8 bases fit TRBD1. CDR1 is SGHTA, CDR2 FQGNSA, per germline. The length of the CDR3 is 13 residues. J gave up 3 bases and V 5 bases, and 3 bases lay outside the gene matches. The CDR3 DNA reads TGTGCCAGCAGCCACGGACAGGGCTACGAGCAGTACTTC. Protein: CASSHGQGYEQYF.

This clonotype was counted between two and nine times. This chain joins TRBV20-1 and TRBJ2-2; 8 positions agree with TRBD2. The CDR3 loop spans 14 amino acids. After removal of 5 bases from V and 4 bases from J, the junction contained 6 bases not matched to a gene. Germline-derived CDR1 and CDR2 are DFQATT and SNEGSKA (reference sequence). The CDR3 DNA follows: TGCAGTGCTTCCGGGACTAGGCCCACCGGGGAGCTGTTTTTT. The encoded protein is CSASGTRPTGELFF.

This clonotype showed up just once. This chain connects TRBV23-1 to TRBJ1-5, with D unresolved. TRBV23-1 is treated as an ORF (open reading frame) with a function not yet certain. The CDR3 is 16 amino acids. V lost 0 bases, J lost 1 base, and 10 bases lay in between. CDR3 bases: TGCGCCAGCAGTCAATCGGTTGAGGAAAGCAATCAGCCCCAGCATTTT. Translation gives CASSQSVEESNQPQHF.

This clonotype was seen more than once but under ten times. This chain joins TRBV4-1 and TRBJ2-3; 8 positions agree with TRBD2. Looked up from germline, CDR1 is MGHRA and CDR2 is YSYEKL. The CDR3 loop spans 21 amino acids. J lost 0 bases, V lost 0 bases, and 17 bases had no gene match. The DNA for the CDR3 is TGCGCCAGCAGCCAAGATTCGACCCAGCTAGCGGGTTTCCCTAGCACAGATACGCAGTATTTT. Protein: CASSQDSTQLAGFPSTDTQYF.